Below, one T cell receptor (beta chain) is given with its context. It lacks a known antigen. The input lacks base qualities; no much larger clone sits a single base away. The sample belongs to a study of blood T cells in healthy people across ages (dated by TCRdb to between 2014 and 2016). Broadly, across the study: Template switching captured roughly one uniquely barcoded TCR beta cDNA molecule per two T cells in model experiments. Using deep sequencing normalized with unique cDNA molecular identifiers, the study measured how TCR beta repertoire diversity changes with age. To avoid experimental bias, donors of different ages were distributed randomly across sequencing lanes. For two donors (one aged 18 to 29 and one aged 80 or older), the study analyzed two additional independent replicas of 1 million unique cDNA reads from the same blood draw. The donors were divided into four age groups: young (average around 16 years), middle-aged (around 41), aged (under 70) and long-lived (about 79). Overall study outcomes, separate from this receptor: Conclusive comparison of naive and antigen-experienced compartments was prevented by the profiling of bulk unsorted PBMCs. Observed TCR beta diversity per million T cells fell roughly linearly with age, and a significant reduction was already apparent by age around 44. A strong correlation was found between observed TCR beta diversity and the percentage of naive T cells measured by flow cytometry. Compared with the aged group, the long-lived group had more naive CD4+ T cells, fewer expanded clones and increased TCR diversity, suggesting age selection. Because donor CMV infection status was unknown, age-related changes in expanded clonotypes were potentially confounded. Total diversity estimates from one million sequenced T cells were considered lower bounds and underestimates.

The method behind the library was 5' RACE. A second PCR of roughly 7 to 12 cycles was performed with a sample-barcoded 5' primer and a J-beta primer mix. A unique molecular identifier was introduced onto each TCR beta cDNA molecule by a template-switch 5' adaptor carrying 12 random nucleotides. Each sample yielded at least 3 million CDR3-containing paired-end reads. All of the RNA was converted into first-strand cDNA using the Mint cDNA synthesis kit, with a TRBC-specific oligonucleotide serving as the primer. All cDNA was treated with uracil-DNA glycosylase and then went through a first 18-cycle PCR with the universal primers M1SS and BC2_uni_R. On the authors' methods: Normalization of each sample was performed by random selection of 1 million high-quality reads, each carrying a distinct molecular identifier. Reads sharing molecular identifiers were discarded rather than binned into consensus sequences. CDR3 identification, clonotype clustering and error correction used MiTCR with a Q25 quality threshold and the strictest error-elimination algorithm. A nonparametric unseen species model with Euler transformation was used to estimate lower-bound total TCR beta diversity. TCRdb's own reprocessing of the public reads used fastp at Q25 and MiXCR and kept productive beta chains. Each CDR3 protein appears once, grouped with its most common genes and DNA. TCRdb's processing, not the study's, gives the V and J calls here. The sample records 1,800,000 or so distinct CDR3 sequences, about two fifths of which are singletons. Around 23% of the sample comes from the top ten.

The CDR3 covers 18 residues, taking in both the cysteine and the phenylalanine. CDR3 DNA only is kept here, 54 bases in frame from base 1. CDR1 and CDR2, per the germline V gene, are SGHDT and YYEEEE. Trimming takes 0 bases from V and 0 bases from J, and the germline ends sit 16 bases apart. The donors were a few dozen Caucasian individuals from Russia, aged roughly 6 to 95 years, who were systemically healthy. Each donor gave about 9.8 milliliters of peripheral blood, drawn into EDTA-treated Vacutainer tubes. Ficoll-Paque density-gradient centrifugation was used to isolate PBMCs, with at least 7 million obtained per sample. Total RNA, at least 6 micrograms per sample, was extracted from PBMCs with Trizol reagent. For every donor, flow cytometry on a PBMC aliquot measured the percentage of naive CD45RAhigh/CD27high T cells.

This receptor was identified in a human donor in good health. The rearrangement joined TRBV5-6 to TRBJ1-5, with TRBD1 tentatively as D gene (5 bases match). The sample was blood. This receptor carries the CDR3 CASSLGGVLVSSNQPQHF. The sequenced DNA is TGTGCCAGCAGCTTGGGGGGGGTTCTCGTTTCTAGCAATCAGCCCCAGCATTTT.